A selection of T cell receptor beta chains follows, all from one sample in a study of blood T cell repertoires in COVID-19. TCRdb keeps only in-frame clones here, not all; method: immunoSEQ multiplex PCR. The sample includes about 240,000 clones, 75% to 90% of them seen just once. Sequenced: peripheral blood. The origin of the receptors is an older woman with active or convalescent COVID-19. CDR3s include the opening cysteine and the closing phenylalanine or tryptophan. A D gene is named only where the DNA matches it firmly. Rows give clone size only sometimes, using once, few, many, or a class for an expanded clone.

J: TRBJ2-2
V: TRBV19
D: -
size: -
DNA: TGTGCCAGTAGTACCACATACACCGGGGAGCTGTTTTTT
CDR3: CASSTTYTGELFF

J: TRBJ2-5
V: TRBV7-8
D: TRBD1
size: -
DNA: TGTGCCAGCAGCCTCAGACAGGGGAGGCAAGAGACCCAGTACTTC
CDR3: CASSLRQGRQETQYF

J: TRBJ1-5
V: TRBV12-5
D: -
size: -
DNA: TGTGCTAGTGGTTTGGTCCTAGGTACAACCAATCAGCCCCAGCATTTT
CDR3: CASGLVLGTTNQPQHF

J: TRBJ2-1
V: TRBV27
D: TRBD1
size: -
DNA: TGTGCCAGCAGCCGCGTCCAGGGGGAAGGGCAGTTCTTC
CDR3: CASSRVQGEGQFF

J: TRBJ1-6
V: TRBV18
D: -
size: -
DNA: TGTGCCAGCTCCCCTTATAATTCACCCCTCCACTTT
CDR3: CASSPYNSPLHF

J: TRBJ1-2
V: TRBV10-2
D: TRBD1
size: -
DNA: TGCGCCAGCACCCGGGACAGGGTCACTGGTGGCTACACCTTC
CDR3: CASTRDRVTGGYTF

J: TRBJ1-1
V: TRBV10-3
D: TRBD1
size: -
DNA: TGTGCCATACAGGGGCTCATGAACACTGAAGCTTTCTTT
CDR3: CAIQGLMNTEAFF

J: TRBJ2-1
V: TRBV7-2
D: -
size: -
DNA: TGTGCCAGCAGCTCGCCGGGTAGGGGGGGGCCTAGGGAGCAGTTCTTC
CDR3: CASSSPGRGGPREQFF

J: TRBJ1-2
V: TRBV30
D: TRBD1
size: -
DNA: TGTGCCTGGAGTGCCGACAGGGGCAGTGGCTACACCTTC
CDR3: CAWSADRGSGYTF

J: TRBJ1-5
V: TRBV2
D: -
size: -
DNA: TGTGCCAGCAGTGAACAGGGCCAGCCCCAGCATTTT
CDR3: CASSEQGQPQHF

J: TRBJ2-5
V: TRBV5-1
D: TRBD2
size: -
DNA: TGCGCCAGCAGCTCCCAGCGGGGACAAGAGACCCAGTACTTC
CDR3: CASSSQRGQETQYF

J: TRBJ2-5
V: TRBV5-1
D: TRBD2
size: -
DNA: TGCGCCAGCAGCTTGCTAGCGGGGGACGAGACCCAGTACTTC
CDR3: CASSLLAGDETQYF

J: TRBJ2-3
V: TRBV19
D: -
size: -
DNA: TGTGCCAGTAGTATAGTGGACAGTAGCACAGATACGCAGTATTTT
CDR3: CASSIVDSSTDTQYF

J: TRBJ2-5
V: TRBV4-2
D: -
size: -
DNA: TGTGCCAGCAGCCAAGATTTGAGGGGGGGCCGAGGAGAGACCCAGTACTTC
CDR3: CASSQDLRGGRGETQYF

J: TRBJ1-2
V: TRBV2
D: -
size: -
DNA: TGTGCCAGCATTCCCAATTCAGGGGTAGGTGGCTACACCTTC
CDR3: CASIPNSGVGGYTF

J: TRBJ2-2
V: TRBV30
D: TRBD1
size: -
DNA: TGTGCCTGGGGCTTGGGACAGGGGGTATCCGGGGAGCTGTTTTTT
CDR3: CAWGLGQGVSGELFF

J: TRBJ2-1
V: TRBV5-1
D: TRBD2
size: -
DNA: TGCGCCAGCAGCCCCGGACTAGCGGGGGCCCTACAAAGTGAGCAGTTCTTC
CDR3: CASSPGLAGALQSEQFF

J: TRBJ1-1
V: TRBV25-1
D: -
size: -
DNA: TGTGCCAGCGGCACCGGGGTGAACACTGAAGCTTTCTTT
CDR3: CASGTGVNTEAFF

J: TRBJ2-5
V: TRBV7-2
D: -
size: many
DNA: TGTGCCAGCAGCTCGCCTAGCTTCCCAGAGACCCAGTACTTC
CDR3: CASSSPSFPETQYF

J: TRBJ1-1
V: TRBV27
D: -
size: many
DNA: TGTGCCAGCAGTAATCCCTCGGGAAGAGGGTGGGAAGCTTTCTTT
CDR3: CASSNPSGRGWEAFF

J: TRBJ2-7
V: TRBV27
D: -
size: -
DNA: TGTGCCAGCAGTTGGGTCAGGGGTTACGAGCAGTACTTC
CDR3: CASSWVRGYEQYF

J: TRBJ1-1
V: TRBV19
D: -
size: -
DNA: TGTGCCAGTAGGGTGGCAGGGTATATATTCGCTGAAGCTTTCTTT
CDR3: CASRVAGYIFAEAFF

J: TRBJ2-2
V: TRBV5-1
D: -
size: -
DNA: TGCGCCAGCAGCTTGGACACACGCACCGGGGAGCTGTTTTTT
CDR3: CASSLDTRTGELFF

J: TRBJ2-3
V: TRBV7-6
D: TRBD2
size: few
DNA: TGTGCCAGCAGCTTACGTCCTAGCGGAAACACAGATACGCAGTATTTT
CDR3: CASSLRPSGNTDTQYF

J: TRBJ1-6
V: TRBV4-1
D: TRBD1
size: -
DNA: TGCGCCAGCAGCCATCGGGACAGGGGGCGCGGTAGCCCCCTCCACTTT
CDR3: CASSHRDRGRGSPLHF

J: TRBJ2-7
V: TRBV29-1
D: TRBD1
size: -
DNA: TGCAGCGTTGCGGGACAGTTCTACGAGCAGTACTTC
CDR3: CSVAGQFYEQYF

J: TRBJ1-4
V: TRBV5-6
D: -
size: -
DNA: TGTGCCAGCAGCCTTGGGGGGGGCTCGGCTAATGAAAAACTGTTTTTT
CDR3: CASSLGGGSANEKLFF

J: TRBJ2-2
V: TRBV27
D: -
size: -
DNA: TGTGCCAGCAGGACGGGTGGGTCCGGGGAGCTGTTTTTT
CDR3: CASRTGGSGELFF